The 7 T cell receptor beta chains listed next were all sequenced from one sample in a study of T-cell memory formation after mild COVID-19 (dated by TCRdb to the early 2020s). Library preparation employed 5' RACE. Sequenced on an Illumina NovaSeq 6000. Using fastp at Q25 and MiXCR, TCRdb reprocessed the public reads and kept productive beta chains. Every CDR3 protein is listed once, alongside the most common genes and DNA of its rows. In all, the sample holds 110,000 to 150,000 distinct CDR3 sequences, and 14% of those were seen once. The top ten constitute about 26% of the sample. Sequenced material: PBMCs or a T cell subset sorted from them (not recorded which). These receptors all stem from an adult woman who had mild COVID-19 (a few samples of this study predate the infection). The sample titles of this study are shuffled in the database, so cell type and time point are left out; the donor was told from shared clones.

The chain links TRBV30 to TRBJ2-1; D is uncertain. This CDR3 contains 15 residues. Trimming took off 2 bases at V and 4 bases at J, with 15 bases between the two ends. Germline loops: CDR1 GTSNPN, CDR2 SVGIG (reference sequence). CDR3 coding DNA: TGTGCCTGGAGTCTGGCTAGTAGCTCTTACAATGAGCAGTTCTTC. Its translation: CAWSLASSSYNEQFF.

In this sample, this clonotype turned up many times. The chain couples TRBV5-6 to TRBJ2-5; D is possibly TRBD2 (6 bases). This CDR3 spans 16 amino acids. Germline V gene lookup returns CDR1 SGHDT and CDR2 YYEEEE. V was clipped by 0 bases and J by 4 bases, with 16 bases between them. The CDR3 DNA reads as TGTGCCAGCAGCTTGGGAGCGGGCGTTTTCGGAGAGACCCAGTACTTC. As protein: CASSLGAGVFGETQYF.

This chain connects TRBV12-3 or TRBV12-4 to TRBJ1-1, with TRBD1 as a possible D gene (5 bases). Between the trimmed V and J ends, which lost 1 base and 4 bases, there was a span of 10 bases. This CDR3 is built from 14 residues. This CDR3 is CASSLGPGSTEAFF. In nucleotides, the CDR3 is TGTGCCAGCAGTTTAGGTCCAGGGAGCACTGAAGCTTTCTTT.

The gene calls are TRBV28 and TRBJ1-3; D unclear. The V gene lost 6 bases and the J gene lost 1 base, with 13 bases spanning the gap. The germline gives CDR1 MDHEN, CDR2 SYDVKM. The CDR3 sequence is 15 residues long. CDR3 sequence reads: CASSNPGESGNTIYF. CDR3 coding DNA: TGTGCCAGCAGCAACCCCGGGGAATCTGGAAACACCATATATTTT. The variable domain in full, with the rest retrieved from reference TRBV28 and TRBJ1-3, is DVKVTQSSRYLVKRTGEKVFLECVQDMDHENMFWYRQDPGLGLRLIYFSYDVKMKEKGDIPEGYSVSREKKERFSLILESASTNQTSMYLCASSNPGESGNTIYFGEGSWLTVV.

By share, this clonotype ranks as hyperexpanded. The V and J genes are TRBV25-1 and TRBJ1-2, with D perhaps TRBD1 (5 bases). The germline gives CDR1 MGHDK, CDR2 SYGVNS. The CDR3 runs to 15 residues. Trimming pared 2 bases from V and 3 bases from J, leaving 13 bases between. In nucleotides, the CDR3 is TGTGCCAGCAGTGAAACTGCAGAAGGGGACTATGGCTACACCTTC. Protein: CASSETAEGDYGYTF.

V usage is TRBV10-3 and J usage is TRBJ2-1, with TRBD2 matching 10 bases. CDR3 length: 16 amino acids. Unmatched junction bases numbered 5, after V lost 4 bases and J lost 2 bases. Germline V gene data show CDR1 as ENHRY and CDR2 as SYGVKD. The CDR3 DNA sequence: TGTGCCATCAGTGGGCTAGCGGGGGCTACCTACAATGAGCAGTTCTTC. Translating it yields CAISGLAGATYNEQFF.

DNA of the CDR3: TGTGCCAGCAGTTTTTCTAGCGGGGTAGCCTACGAGCAGTACTTC. Translating gives CASSFSSGVAYEQYF. The chain is built from TRBV12-3 or TRBV12-4 and TRBJ2-7; 9 nucleotides line up with TRBD2. J was trimmed by 2 bases and V by 3 bases; bases with no gene match: 5. CDR3 length: 15 residues.